The 4 T cell receptor beta chains below were found in one sample sequenced in a study of CD8+CD57+ T cells in acquired aplastic anemia. The use of genomic DNA as template underpinned the TCR beta VDJ and CDR3 profiling. TCRdb independently ran MiXCR on the reads; one entry per CDR3 protein. The sample shows roughly 220,000 distinct CDR3 sequences, roughly two thirds of them seen only once. Sequenced patients had shown CD8+CD57+ cell expansion by flow cytometry. The sample comprised sorted CD4+, CD8+, or CD8+CD57+ T cells (not recorded which) from PBMCs. All receptors come from a human donor with aplastic anemia.

This clonotype showed up just a few times. V gene TRBV12-3 or TRBV12-4 combines with J gene TRBJ2-1; 7 nucleotides line up with TRBD2. The CDR3 spans 14 residues. The V gene end was trimmed by 0 bases and the J gene end by 9 bases; junction bases not matched to a gene: 5. This CDR3 is CASSLAQTSSEQFF. The CDR3, as DNA: TGTGCCAGCAGTTTAGCGCAGACTAGCAGTGAGCAGTTCTTC.

In its sample, this clonotype was seen once. Mismatch with germline at one junction end may stem from a read error. The chain combines TRBV10-3 with TRBJ1-1; TRBD1 matches at 7 bases. Germline assignment: CDR1 ENHRY and CDR2 SYGVKD. CDR3 length equals 14 residues. Here the CDR3 reads CASSEETTGRASFF. DNA of the CDR3: TGTGCCAGCAGTGAAGAGACGACAGGGCGAGCATCTTTCTTT.

The chain is built from TRBV12-3 or TRBV12-4 and TRBJ2-1, with 10 bases identical to TRBD2. This CDR3 spans 15 amino acids. Trimming cost V 3 bases and J 7 bases; bases outside gene matches: 6. CDR3 residues: CASSFVAGGRNEQFF. The CDR3 coding sequence is TGTGCCAGCAGTTTCGTAGCGGGGGGCCGTAATGAGCAGTTCTTC.

Here the CDR3 reads CASSLALRLAGGPRDEQFF. DNA of the CDR3: TGTGCCAGCAGCTTAGCCCTACGTTTAGCGGGAGGGCCGAGGGATGAGCAGTTCTTC. The gene calls are TRBV13 and TRBJ2-1; 11 nucleotides line up with TRBD2. V lost 1 base to trimming and J lost 8 bases; unmatched junction nucleotides: 16. Germline loops: CDR1 PRHDT, CDR2 FYEKMQ (reference sequence). The CDR3 extends over 19 amino acids.